Sequencing of this TCR beta chain was carried out in a study of Graves' ophthalmopathy and Graves' hyperthyroidism. Orbital computed tomography and thyroid ultrasound, along with TRAb, serum thyroxine and clinical symptoms, underpinned diagnosis. As regards this clonotype: No antigen is known for it.

The study's findings and limits: The 13-signature model separated ophthalmopathy from stable hyperthyroidism at over 85% sensitivity and around 81% specificity.

Trimming took off 5 bases at V and 7 bases at J, with 17 bases between the two ends. The CDR3 has 14 amino acids. Germline CDR1 MGHDK, CDR2 SYGVNS. Amplified material comprised TCR beta CDR3 regions derived from RNA transcripts. In the first round, RT-PCR was carried out with HTBI primers, and a multiplex PCR formed the second round. Using its own MiXCR run on the multiplex PCR reads, TCRdb lists one record per CDR3 protein. Among about 1.2 million distinct CDR3 sequences listed, around a third were seen once. V usage is TRBV25-1 and J usage is TRBJ1-2; the D gene is possibly TRBD1 (6 bases). The receptor was isolated from an adult man with Graves' hyperthyroidism. The sequenced sample was peripheral blood or thyroid tissue (not recorded which). The CDR3 is CASSLQGPGVGYTF. CDR3 DNA sequence: TGTGCCAGCAGTTTACAGGGTCCGGGAGTTGGCTACACCTTC.